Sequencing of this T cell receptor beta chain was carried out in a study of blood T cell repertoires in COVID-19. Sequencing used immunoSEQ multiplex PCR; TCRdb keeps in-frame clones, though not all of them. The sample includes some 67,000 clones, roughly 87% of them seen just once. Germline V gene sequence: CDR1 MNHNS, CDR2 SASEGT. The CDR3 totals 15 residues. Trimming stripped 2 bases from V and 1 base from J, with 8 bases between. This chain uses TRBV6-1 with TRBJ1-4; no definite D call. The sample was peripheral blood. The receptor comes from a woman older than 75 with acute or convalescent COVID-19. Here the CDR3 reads CASSELGKTNEKLFF. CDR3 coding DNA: TGTGCCAGCAGTGAACTCGGGAAAACTAATGAAAAACTGTTTTTT.